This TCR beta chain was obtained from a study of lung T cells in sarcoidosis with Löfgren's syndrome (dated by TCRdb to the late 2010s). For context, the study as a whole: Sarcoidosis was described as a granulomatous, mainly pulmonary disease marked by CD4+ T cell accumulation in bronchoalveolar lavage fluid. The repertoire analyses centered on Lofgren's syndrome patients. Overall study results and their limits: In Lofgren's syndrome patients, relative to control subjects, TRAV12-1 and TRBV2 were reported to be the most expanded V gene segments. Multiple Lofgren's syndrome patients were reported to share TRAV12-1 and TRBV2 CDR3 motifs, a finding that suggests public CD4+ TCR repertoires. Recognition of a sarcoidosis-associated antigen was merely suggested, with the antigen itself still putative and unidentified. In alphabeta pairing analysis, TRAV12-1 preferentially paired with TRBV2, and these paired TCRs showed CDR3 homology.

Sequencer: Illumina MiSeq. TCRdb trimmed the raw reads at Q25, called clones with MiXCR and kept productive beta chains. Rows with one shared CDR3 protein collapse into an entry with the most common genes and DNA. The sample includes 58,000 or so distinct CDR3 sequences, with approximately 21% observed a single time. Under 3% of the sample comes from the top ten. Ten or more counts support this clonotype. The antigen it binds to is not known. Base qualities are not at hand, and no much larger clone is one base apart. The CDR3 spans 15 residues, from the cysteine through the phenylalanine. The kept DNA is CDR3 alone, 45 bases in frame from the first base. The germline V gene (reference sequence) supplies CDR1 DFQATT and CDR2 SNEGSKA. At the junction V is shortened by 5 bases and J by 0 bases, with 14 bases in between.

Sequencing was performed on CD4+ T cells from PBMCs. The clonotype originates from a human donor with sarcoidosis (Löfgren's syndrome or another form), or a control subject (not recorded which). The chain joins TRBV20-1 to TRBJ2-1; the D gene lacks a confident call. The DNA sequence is TGCAGTGCTGCCTATGAGGACCTCTCCTACAATGAGCAGTTCTTC. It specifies CSAAYEDLSYNEQFF.